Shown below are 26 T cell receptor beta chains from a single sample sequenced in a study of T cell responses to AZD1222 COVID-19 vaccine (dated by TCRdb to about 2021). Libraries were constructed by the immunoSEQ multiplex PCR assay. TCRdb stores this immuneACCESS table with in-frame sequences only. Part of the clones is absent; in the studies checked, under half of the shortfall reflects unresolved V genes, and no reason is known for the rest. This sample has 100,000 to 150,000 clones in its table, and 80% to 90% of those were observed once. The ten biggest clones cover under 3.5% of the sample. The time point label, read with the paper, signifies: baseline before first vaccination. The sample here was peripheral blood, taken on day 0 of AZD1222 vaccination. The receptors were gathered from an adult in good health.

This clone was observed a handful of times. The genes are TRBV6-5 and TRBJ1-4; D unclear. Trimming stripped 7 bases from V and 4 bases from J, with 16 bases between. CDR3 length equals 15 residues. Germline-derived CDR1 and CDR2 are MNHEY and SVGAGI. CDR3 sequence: CASTREFSLNEKLFF. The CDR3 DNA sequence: TGTGCCAGCACACGGGAATTCAGCCTTAATGAAAAACTGTTTTTT.

The CDR3 spells CASSQEQGFSYEQYF. CDR3 nucleotides: TGTGCCAGCAGCCAAGAACAGGGGTTTTCCTACGAGCAGTACTTC. The genes are TRBV4-2 and TRBJ2-7, with 7 bases identical to TRBD1. CDR1 and CDR2 from the germline V gene are LGHNA and YNFKEQ. The V and J ends lost 0 bases and 1 base, in that order; junction bases with no gene match: 3. CDR3 length: 15 amino acids.

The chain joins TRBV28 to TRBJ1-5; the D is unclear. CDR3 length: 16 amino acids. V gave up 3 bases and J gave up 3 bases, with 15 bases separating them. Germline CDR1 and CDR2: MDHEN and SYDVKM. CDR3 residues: CASSFAGISFNQPQHF. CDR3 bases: TGTGCCAGCAGTTTTGCGGGGATATCGTTCAATCAGCCCCAGCATTTT.

CDR3 in DNA: TGCGCCAGCAGCTTGGGATCTAGGTCGAGCACTGAAGCTTTCTTT. Protein sequence: CASSLGSRSSTEAFF. V and J are TRBV5-1 and TRBJ1-1, with D hard to call. Trimming took 0 bases from V and 4 from J, leaving 13 bases between them. The CDR3 runs 15 residues. Germline V gene data show CDR1 as SGHRS and CDR2 as YFSETQ.

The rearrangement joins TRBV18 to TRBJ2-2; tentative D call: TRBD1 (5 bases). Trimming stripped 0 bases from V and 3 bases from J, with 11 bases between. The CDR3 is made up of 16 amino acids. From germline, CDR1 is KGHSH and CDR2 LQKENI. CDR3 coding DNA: TGTGCCAGCTCACCACCGCGCAAACAGGACACCGGGGAGCTGTTTTTT. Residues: CASSPPRKQDTGELFF.

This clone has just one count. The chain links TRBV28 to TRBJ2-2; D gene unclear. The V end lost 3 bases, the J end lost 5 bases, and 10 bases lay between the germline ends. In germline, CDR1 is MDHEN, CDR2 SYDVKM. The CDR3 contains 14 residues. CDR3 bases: TGTGCCAGCAGTTTTAGGCAAAATACCGGGGAGCTGTTTTTT. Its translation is CASSFRQNTGELFF.

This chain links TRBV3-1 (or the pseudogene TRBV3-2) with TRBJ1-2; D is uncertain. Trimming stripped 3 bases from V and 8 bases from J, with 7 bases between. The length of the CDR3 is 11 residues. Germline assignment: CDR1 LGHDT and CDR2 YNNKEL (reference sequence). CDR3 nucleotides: TGTGCCAGCAGCCAGGGAGGGGGCTACACCTTC. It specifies CASSQGGGYTF.

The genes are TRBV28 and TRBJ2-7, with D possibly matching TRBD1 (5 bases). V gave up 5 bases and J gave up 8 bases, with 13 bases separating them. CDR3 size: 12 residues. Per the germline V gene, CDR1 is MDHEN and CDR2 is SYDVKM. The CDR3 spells CASSLTGHKQYF. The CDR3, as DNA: TGTGCCAGCAGTCTAACAGGTCACAAGCAGTACTTC.

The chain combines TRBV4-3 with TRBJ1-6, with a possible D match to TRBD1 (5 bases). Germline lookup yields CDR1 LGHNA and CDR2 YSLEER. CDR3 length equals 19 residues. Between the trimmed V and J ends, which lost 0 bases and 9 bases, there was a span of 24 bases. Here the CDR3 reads CASSQDGGPPAIRGSPLHF. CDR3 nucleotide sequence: TGCGCCAGCAGCCAAGATGGGGGACCCCCGGCTATAAGGGGTTCACCCCTCCACTTT.

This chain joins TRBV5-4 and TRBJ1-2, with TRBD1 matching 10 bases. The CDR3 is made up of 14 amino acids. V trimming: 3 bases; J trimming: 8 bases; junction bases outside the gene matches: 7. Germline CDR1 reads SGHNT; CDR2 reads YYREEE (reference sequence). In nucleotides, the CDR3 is TGTGCCAGCAGCTGGACAGGGGGAGGGGTAGGCTACACCTTC. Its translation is CASSWTGGGVGYTF.

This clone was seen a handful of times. The CDR3 reads CASAGSQSYNEQFF. The CDR3 nucleotides read TGTGCTAGTGCCGGGAGCCAATCATACAATGAGCAGTTCTTC. This rearrangement joins TRBV12-5 to TRBJ2-1; weak D call: TRBD2 (6 bases). The V gene lost 7 bases and the J gene lost 4 bases, with 14 bases spanning the gap. CDR3 length: 14 residues. In germline, CDR1 is LGHNT, CDR2 FRNRAP.

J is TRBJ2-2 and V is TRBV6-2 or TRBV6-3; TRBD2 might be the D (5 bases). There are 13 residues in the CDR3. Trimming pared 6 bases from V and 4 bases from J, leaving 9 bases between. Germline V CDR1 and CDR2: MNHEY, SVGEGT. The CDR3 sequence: CASSAEGTGELFF. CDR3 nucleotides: TGTGCCAGCAGCGCAGAGGGCACCGGGGAGCTGTTTTTT.

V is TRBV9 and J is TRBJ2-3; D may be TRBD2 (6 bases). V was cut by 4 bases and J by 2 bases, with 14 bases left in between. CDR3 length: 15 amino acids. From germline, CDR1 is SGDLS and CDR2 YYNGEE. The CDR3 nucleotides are TGTGCCAGCAGCCCTTGGGGCGGGACCACAGATACGCAGTATTTT. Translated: CASSPWGGTTDTQYF.

For the CDR3, the DNA is TGTGCCAGCAGTTATGATCGGGACCGAGGCTACACCTTC. As protein: CASSYDRDRGYTF. This sequence joins TRBV28 and TRBJ1-2; TRBD1 is a possible D gene (5 bases). This CDR3 is 13 amino acids long. Germline V gene sequence: CDR1 MDHEN, CDR2 SYDVKM. V lost 4 bases to trimming and J lost 8 bases, with 14 bases between them.

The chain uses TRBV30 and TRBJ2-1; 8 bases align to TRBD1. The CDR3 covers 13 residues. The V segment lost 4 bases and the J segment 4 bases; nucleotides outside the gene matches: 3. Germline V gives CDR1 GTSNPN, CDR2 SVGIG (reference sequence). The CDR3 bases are TGTGCCTGGAAAGACAGGGGATACAATGAGCAGTTCTTC. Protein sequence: CAWKDRGYNEQFF.

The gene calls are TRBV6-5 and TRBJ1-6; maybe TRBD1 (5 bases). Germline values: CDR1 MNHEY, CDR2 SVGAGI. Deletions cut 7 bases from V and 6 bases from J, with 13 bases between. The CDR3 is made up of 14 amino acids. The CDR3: CASILRGSNSPLHF. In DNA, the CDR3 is TGTGCCAGCATATTACGGGGCAGTAATTCACCCCTCCACTTT.

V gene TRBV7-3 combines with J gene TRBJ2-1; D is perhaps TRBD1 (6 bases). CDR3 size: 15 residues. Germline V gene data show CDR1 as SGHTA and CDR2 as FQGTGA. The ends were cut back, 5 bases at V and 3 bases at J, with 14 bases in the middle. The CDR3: CASSPDRRLYNEQFF. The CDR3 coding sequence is TGTGCCAGCAGCCCTGACAGGCGCCTCTACAATGAGCAGTTCTTC. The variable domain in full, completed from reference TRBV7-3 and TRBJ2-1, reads GAGVSQTPSNKVTEKGKYVELRCDPISGHTALYWYRQSLGQGPEFLIYFQGTGAADDSGLPNDRFFAVRPEGSVSTLKIQRTERGDSAVYLCASSPDRRLYNEQFFGPGTRLTVL.

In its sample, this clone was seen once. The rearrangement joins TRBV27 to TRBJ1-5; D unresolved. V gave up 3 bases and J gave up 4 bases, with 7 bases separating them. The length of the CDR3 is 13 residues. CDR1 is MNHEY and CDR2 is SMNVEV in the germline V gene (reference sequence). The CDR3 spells CASSLRKNQPQHF. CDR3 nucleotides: TGTGCCAGCAGTTTGAGGAAGAATCAGCCCCAGCATTTT.

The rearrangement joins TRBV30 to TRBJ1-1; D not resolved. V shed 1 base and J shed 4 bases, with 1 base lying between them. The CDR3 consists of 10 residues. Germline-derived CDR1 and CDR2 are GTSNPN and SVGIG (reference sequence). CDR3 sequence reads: CAWSATEAFF. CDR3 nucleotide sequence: TGTGCCTGGAGTGCCACTGAAGCTTTCTTT.

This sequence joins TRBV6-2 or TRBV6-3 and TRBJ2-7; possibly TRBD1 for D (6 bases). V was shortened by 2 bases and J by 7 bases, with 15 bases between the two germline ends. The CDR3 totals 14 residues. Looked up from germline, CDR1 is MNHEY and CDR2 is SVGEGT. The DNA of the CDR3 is TGTGCCAGCAGTTACAGCCAGGGGCCGCGGGAGCAGTACTTC. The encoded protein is CASSYSQGPREQYF.

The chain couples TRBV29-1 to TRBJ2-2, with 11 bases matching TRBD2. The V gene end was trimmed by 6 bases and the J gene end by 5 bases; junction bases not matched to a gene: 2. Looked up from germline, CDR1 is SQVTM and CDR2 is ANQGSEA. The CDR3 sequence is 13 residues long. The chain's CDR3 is CSVTSGMTGELFF. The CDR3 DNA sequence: TGCAGCGTGACTAGCGGGATGACCGGGGAGCTGTTTTTT.

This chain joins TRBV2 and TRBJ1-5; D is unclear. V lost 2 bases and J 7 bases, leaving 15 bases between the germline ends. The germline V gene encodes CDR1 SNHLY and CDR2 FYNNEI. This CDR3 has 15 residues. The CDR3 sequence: CASSELGGSAQPQHF. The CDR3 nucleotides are TGTGCCAGCAGTGAACTGGGTGGGAGCGCACAGCCCCAGCATTTT.

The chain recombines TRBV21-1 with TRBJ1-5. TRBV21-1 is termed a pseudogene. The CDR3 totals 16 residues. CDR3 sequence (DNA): TGTGCCAGCAGCAAACTGCCAATCCATGGCAATCAGCCCCAGCATTTT. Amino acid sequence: CASSKLPIHGNQPQHF.

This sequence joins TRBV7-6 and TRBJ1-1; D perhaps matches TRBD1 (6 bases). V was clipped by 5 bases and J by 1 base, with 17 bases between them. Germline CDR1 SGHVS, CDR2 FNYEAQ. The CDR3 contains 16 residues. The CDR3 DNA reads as TGTGCCAGCAGCACACCCTCGGGACAAACGAACACTGAAGCTTTCTTT. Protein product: CASSTPSGQTNTEAFF.

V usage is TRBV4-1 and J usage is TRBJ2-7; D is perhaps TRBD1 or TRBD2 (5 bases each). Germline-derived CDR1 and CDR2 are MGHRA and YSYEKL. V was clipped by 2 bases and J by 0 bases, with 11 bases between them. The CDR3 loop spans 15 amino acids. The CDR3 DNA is TGCGCCAGCAGCCAAAAAGAGGGACGCTCCTACGAGCAGTACTTC. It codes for CASSQKEGRSYEQYF.

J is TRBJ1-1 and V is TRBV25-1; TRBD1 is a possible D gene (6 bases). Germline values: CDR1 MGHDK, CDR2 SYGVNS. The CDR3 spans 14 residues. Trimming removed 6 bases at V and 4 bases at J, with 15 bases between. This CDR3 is CASRAGGPVTEAFF. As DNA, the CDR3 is TGTGCCAGCAGAGCTGGGGGGCCAGTCACTGAAGCTTTCTTT.